These T cell receptor beta chains were read from a single sample in a study of T cell responses to AZD1222 COVID-19 vaccine. Some clones are missing from TCRdb's copy, which holds only in-frame ones; the method was immunoSEQ multiplex PCR. The sample carries tens of thousands of clones, roughly 84% recorded once. The specimen was peripheral blood, collected on day 0 of AZD1222 vaccination. These receptors came from an adult in good health. Both conserved end residues are part of each CDR3. D genes are given only for firm matches. Some rows have no size entry. The others give once, few or many, or a class for an expanded clone.

D gene | clone size | J gene | V gene | CDR3 protein | CDR3 DNA
NA | NA | TRBJ2-7 | TRBV15 | CATSRDQGSYEQYF | TGTGCCACCAGCAGGGACCAGGGCTCCTACGAGCAGTACTTC
NA | NA | TRBJ2-7 | TRBV27 | CASSPGPPYEQYF | TGTGCCAGCAGTCCGGGACCCCCCTACGAGCAGTACTTC
NA | once | TRBJ1-1 | TRBV28 | CASSLQYTEAFF | TGTGCCAGCAGTTTACAGTACACTGAAGCTTTCTTT
TRBD1 | NA | TRBJ2-3 | TRBV6-4 | CASSDGTGADTQYF | TGTGCCAGCAGTGACGGGACAGGGGCAGATACGCAGTATTTT
NA | NA | TRBJ2-2 | TRBV6-5 | CASSQTWGTGELFF | TGTGCCAGCAGCCAGACGTGGGGGACCGGGGAGCTGTTTTTT
NA | NA | TRBJ1-3 | TRBV4-1 | CASSQADMGFVSGNTIYF | TGCGCCAGCAGCCAAGCAGACATGGGGTTCGTGAGTGGAAACACCATATATTTT
NA | NA | TRBJ1-6 | TRBV3-1/TRBV3-2 | CASSQVPRGGSPLHF | TGTGCCAGCAGCCAAGTACCCAGGGGTGGATCACCCCTCCACTTT
NA | NA | TRBJ2-2 | TRBV3-1/TRBV3-2 | CASSHIKFGGSTGELFF | TGTGCCAGCAGCCATATTAAATTCGGGGGCTCCACCGGGGAGCTGTTTTTT
TRBD2 | NA | TRBJ2-3 | TRBV7-2 | CASSSRLAGTDTQYF | TGTGCCAGCAGCTCGAGACTAGCGGGGACAGATACGCAGTATTTT
NA | NA | TRBJ2-1 | TRBV21-1 | CASSPLRTTRSTVEQFF | TGTGCCAGCAGCCCCCTTCGGACGACCAGATCGACAGTCGAGCAGTTCTTC
NA | few | TRBJ1-1 | TRBV11-2 | CASSLEGKGTEAFF | TGTGCCAGCAGCTTGGAGGGTAAGGGCACTGAAGCTTTCTTT
NA | NA | TRBJ1-5 | TRBV10-2 | CASRPPGGTEPQHF | TGCGCCAGCAGGCCCCCCGGGGGCACGGAGCCCCAGCATTTT
NA | NA | TRBJ2-5 | TRBV15 | CATSSIGTARRETQYF | TGTGCCACCAGCAGCATAGGAACAGCCCGGCGGGAGACCCAGTACTTC
NA | NA | TRBJ1-2 | TRBV9 | CASSLPPGPWGYTF | TGTGCCAGCAGCCTCCCCCCGGGTCCTTGGGGCTACACCTTC
NA | medium-sized | TRBJ2-7 | TRBV11-3 | CASDPNGGGYEQYF | TGTGCCAGCGATCCAAACGGGGGCGGCTACGAGCAGTACTTC
NA | NA | TRBJ2-5 | TRBV27 | CASSPDTPGAQYF | TGTGCCAGCAGTCCCGACACGCCGGGGGCCCAGTACTTC
NA | NA | TRBJ1-2 | TRBV3-1/TRBV3-2 | CASSPGRGYGYTF | TGTGCCAGCAGCCCTGGTCGGGGCTATGGCTACACCTTC
NA | NA | TRBJ2-4 | TRBV5-8 | CASSELGRGGLNIQYF | TGTGCCAGCAGCGAGCTCGGCAGGGGAGGATTAAACATTCAGTACTTC
NA | NA | TRBJ1-1 | TRBV4-3 | CASSRGRKGHEAFF | TGCGCCAGCAGCCGAGGGCGGAAGGGGCATGAAGCTTTCTTT
NA | NA | TRBJ1-2 | TRBV18 | CASSPNGGGALYGYTF | TGTGCCAGCTCACCGAACGGTGGAGGGGCCCTCTATGGCTACACCTTC
NA | NA | TRBJ1-1 | TRBV5-1 | CASSLAAVDTEAFF | TGCGCCAGCAGCTTGGCGGCAGTGGACACTGAAGCTTTCTTT
NA | many | TRBJ2-7 | TRBV12-3/TRBV12-4 | CASSLAPGVGEYF | TGTGCCAGCAGTTTAGCGCCCGGGGTAGGGGAGTACTTC
NA | NA | TRBJ2-5 | TRBV6-6 | CASWRVSETQYF | TGTGCCAGCTGGCGGGTATCAGAGACCCAGTACTTC
TRBD1 | NA | TRBJ1-6 | TRBV27 | CASSLDRARDSPLHF | TGTGCCAGCAGCCTAGACAGGGCCAGGGATTCACCCCTCCACTTT
NA | NA | TRBJ1-6 | TRBV4-1 | CASSQEAAGNSPLHF | TGCGCCAGCAGCCAAGAGGCGGCAGGGAATTCACCCCTCCACTTT
NA | NA | TRBJ1-5 | TRBV7-3 | CASSPMSRGSGQPQHF | TGTGCCAGCAGCCCCATGAGTAGAGGGTCGGGGCAGCCCCAGCATTTT
TRBD2 | NA | TRBJ2-1 | TRBV28 | CASSLRGRGVNEQFF | TGTGCCAGCAGTTTACGCGGGAGAGGAGTAAATGAGCAGTTCTTC
TRBD2 | NA | TRBJ2-4 | TRBV5-6 | CASSSRLAANKNIQYF | TGTGCCAGCAGCTCGCGACTAGCGGCTAACAAAAACATTCAGTACTTC
TRBD1 | NA | TRBJ1-4 | TRBV11-2 | CASSSTPGTGKGKLFF | TGTGCCAGCAGCTCGACCCCCGGGACAGGGAAAGGAAAACTGTTTTTT
TRBD2 | NA | TRBJ2-1 | TRBV14 | CASSQDRRSGSAYNEQFF | TGTGCCAGCAGCCAAGATAGGCGTAGCGGGTCTGCTTACAATGAGCAGTTCTTC
NA | NA | TRBJ1-3 | TRBV7-2 | CASSPRGRISGNTIYF | TGTGCCAGCAGCCCCAGGGGCAGGATCTCTGGAAACACCATATATTTT
TRBD1 | NA | TRBJ2-1 | TRBV7-9 | CASSWSGTGGLSSYNEQFF | TGTGCCAGCAGCTGGTCCGGGACAGGGGGACTTAGCTCCTACAATGAGCAGTTCTTC
NA | NA | TRBJ2-7 | TRBV7-2 | CASSPNSYEQYF | TGTGCCAGCAGCCCCAACTCCTACGAGCAGTACTTC
NA | NA | TRBJ1-2 | TRBV7-6 | CASSLGANYGYTF | TGTGCCAGCAGCTTAGGGGCCAACTATGGCTACACCTTC
NA | NA | TRBJ1-2 | TRBV7-3 | CASSLGVNYGYTF | TGTGCCAGCAGCTTAGGGGTCAACTATGGCTACACCTTC
NA | NA | TRBJ1-2 | TRBV5-4 | CASSLTELYGYTF | TGTGCCAGCAGCTTGACGGAACTCTATGGCTACACCTTC
TRBD1 | NA | TRBJ2-1 | TRBV7-2 | CASSFDRALGNEQFF | TGTGCCAGCAGCTTTGACAGGGCCCTGGGCAATGAGCAGTTCTTC
NA | NA | TRBJ2-3 | TRBV11-2 | CASSIGGTDTQYF | TGTGCCAGCTCGATAGGGGGCACAGATACGCAGTATTTT
NA | NA | TRBJ1-5 | TRBV4-1 | CASSQEGSGQGFQPQHF | NA
NA | once | TRBJ1-5 | TRBV12-3/TRBV12-4 | CASSLRNQPQHF | TGTGCCAGCAGCCTGAGAAATCAGCCCCAGCATTTT
TRBD1 | NA | TRBJ1-2 | TRBV27 | CASSLTGTNYGYTF | TGTGCCAGCAGCCTGACAGGGACGAACTATGGCTACACCTTC
NA | NA | TRBJ1-4 | TRBV15 | CATSRDWEGKWKTNEKLFF | TGTGCCACCAGCAGAGATTGGGAAGGGAAGTGGAAAACTAATGAAAAACTGTTTTTT
TRBD1 | NA | TRBJ2-5 | TRBV28 | CASSFFRTGARETQYF | TGTGCCAGCAGTTTTTTTCGTACAGGGGCACGGGAGACCCAGTACTTC
NA | NA | TRBJ2-5 | TRBV5-1 | CASSLGRREETQYF | TGCGCCAGCAGCTTGGGACGACGAGAAGAGACCCAGTACTTC
NA | NA | TRBJ1-5 | TRBV4-1 | CASSQDNGYGDQPQHF | TGCGCCAGCAGCCAAGATAACGGGTATGGGGATCAGCCCCAGCATTTT
NA | NA | TRBJ2-1 | TRBV28 | CASSLLANEQFF | TGTGCCAGCAGTTTGTTAGCCAATGAGCAGTTCTTC
NA | NA | TRBJ1-1 | TRBV7-9 | CASSSRWGGQAFF | TGTGCCAGCAGCTCCCGCTGGGGGGGGCAAGCTTTCTTT
TRBD1 | NA | TRBJ1-3 | TRBV5-1 | CASSSGTGSRSGNTIYF | TGCGCCAGCAGCTCGGGGACAGGCTCTCGCTCTGGAAACACCATATATTTT